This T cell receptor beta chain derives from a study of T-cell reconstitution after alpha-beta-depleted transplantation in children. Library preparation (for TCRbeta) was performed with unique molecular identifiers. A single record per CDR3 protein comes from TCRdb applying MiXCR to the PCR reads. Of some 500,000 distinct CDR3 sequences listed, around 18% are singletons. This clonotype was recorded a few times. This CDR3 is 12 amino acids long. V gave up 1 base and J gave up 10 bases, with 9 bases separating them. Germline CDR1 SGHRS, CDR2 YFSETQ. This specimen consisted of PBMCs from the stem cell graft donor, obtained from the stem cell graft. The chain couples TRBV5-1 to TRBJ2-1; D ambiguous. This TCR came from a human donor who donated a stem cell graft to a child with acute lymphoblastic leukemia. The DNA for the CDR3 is TGCGCCAGCAGCTTGTCCTTACAAGAGCAGTTCTTC. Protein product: CASSLSLQEQFF.